A selection of T cell receptor beta chains follows, all from one sample in a study of response to subunit inactivated influenza vaccine. TCRdb re-derived calls from the RT-PCR reads in MiXCR, one entry per CDR3 protein. The sample lists 450,000 to 500,000 distinct CDR3 sequences, 11% occurring once. Sequences were derived from PBMCs from blood, sampled roughly 47 days after vaccination. Source of these receptors: a middle-aged man who received an inactivated influenza vaccine. The CDR3 runs from the conserved cysteine through the conserved F or W. D genes are given only for firm matches. For some rows the clone size is stated as once, few or many, or as a class when expanded; others skip it.

NA	TRBJ1-3	TRBV12-3/TRBV12-4	NA	TGTGCCAGCAGCCTGATTGGAAACACCATATATTTT	CASSLIGNTIYF
NA	TRBJ1-1	TRBV5-6	many	TGTGCCAGCCTATCGGGCACTGAAGCTTTCTTT	CASLSGTEAFF
TRBD2	TRBJ2-2	TRBV29-1	few	TGCAGCGTTGGGACTAGCGGTTCCGGGGAGCTGTTTTTT	CSVGTSGSGELFF
NA	TRBJ1-1	TRBV15	few	TGTGCCACCAGCAGAGACAGGGCTGACACTGAAGCTTTCTTT	CATSRDRADTEAFF
NA	TRBJ2-7	TRBV20-1	many	TGCAGTGCTCCCGACGCTCGCACTCTCACCTACGAGCAGTACTTC	CSAPDARTLTYEQYF
TRBD2	TRBJ2-1	TRBV4-3	NA	TGCGCCAGCAGCCCAAACCGACTAGCGGGGCGGGAAGCCTTGCAGTTCTTC	CASSPNRLAGREALQFF
NA	TRBJ2-3	TRBV20-1	many	TGCAGTGCTAGTCGGGGGCAAGATACGCAGTATTTT	CSASRGQDTQYF
TRBD2	TRBJ2-1	TRBV6-2/TRBV6-3	many	TGTGCCAGCAGTTACTCAGGACTAGGTAACCCCGGCGAGCAGTTCTTC	CASSYSGLGNPGEQFF
NA	TRBJ2-7	TRBV7-2	many	TGTGCCAGCAGCCAAACACCCTCCCACATGGCAGCCTACGAGCAGTACTTC	CASSQTPSHMAAYEQYF
TRBD2	TRBJ2-1	TRBV5-1	NA	TGCGCCAGCAGCTTGCAGGAGAGGCTAGCGGGAGCTGGGGAGCAGTTCTTC	CASSLQERLAGAGEQFF
TRBD1	TRBJ1-6	TRBV18	few	TGTGCCAGCTCACCATCGACAGGGGATAATTCACCCCTCCACTTT	CASSPSTGDNSPLHF
NA	TRBJ1-1	TRBV5-1	NA	TGCGCCAGCAGCCCGACCCTGGGCCAGAAGAACACTGAAGCTTTCTTT	CASSPTLGQKNTEAFF
NA	TRBJ1-1	TRBV12-3/TRBV12-4	few	TGTGCCAGCAGGCAATTGACCACATCTGAAGCTTTCTTT	CASRQLTTSEAFF
NA	TRBJ2-1	TRBV6-1	few	TGTGCCTCGAGGACAGACCTAGTTAGCCAGCAGTTCTTC	CASRTDLVSQQFF
NA	TRBJ1-3	TRBV5-1	many	TGCGCCAGCAGCCAAGGGATAACTGGAAACACCATATATTTT	CASSQGITGNTIYF
NA	TRBJ1-4	TRBV20-1	few	TGCAGTGCCAGTGCCGGGGCTAATGAAAAACTGTTTTTT	CSASAGANEKLFF
NA	TRBJ2-7	TRBV5-1	many	TGCGCCAGCAGCTTGGACATGGGAAGCTCCTACGAGCAGTACTTC	CASSLDMGSSYEQYF